Sequencing of this T cell receptor beta chain was carried out in a study of coeliac disease. Sequencing used immunoSEQ multiplex PCR; TCRdb keeps in-frame clones, though not all of them. Here the sample spans fewer than 6,500 clones, about 63% being singletons. There are 15 residues in the CDR3. After removal of 4 bases from V and 2 bases from J, the junction contained 5 bases not matched to a gene. Per the germline V gene, CDR1 is SGHDT and CDR2 is YYEEEE. The rearrangement links TRBV5-6 to TRBJ2-3; 9 bases map to TRBD2. The specimen was lymphocytes from the gut lamina propria. The clonotype comes from an older man with active celiac disease. DNA for the CDR3: TGTGCCAGCAGCGGGGTAGCGGGGGCCACAGATACGCAGTATTTT. It is translated as CASSGVAGATDTQYF.